Shown below are 10 T cell receptor beta chains from a single sample sequenced in a study of shared clonotypes between healthy human individuals (dated by TCRdb to 2020 to 2021). Library generation was performed with the immunoSEQ multiplex PCR assay. Held by TCRdb, this immuneACCESS table contains in-frame sequences only and omits some clones. Under half of the omission traces to an unresolved V gene where checked; the cause of the rest is unknown. In this sample the table shows 2 million to 3 million clones, about 92% of which occur a single time. The ten largest clones capture about 0.13% of the sample. Source material: naive CD4+ T cells sorted from blood. Reading the label with the study, this specimen's cell subset or site is: CD45RA+ positively selected. The receptors here all came from a man between 18 and 35 years old in good health.

The chain has TRBV5-1 and TRBJ2-1, with 9 bases fitting TRBD2. This CDR3 is 14 amino acids long. Germline assignment: CDR1 SGHRS and CDR2 YFSETQ. Losses at the gene ends were 2 bases for V and 8 bases for J; bases not matched to a gene: 5. CDR3 nucleotide sequence: TGCGCCAGCAGCTTCGGGACTAGCACGCATGAGCAGTTCTTC. The encoded protein is CASSFGTSTHEQFF. Full variable domain (missing parts from reference TRBV5-1 and TRBJ2-1): KAGVTQTPRYLIKTRGQQVTLSCSPISGHRSVSWYQQTPGQGLQFLFEYFSETQRNKGNFPGRFSGRQFSNSRSEMNVSTLELGDSALYLCASSFGTSTHEQFFGPGTRLTVL.

The chain joins TRBV5-6 to TRBJ2-1; 12 bases fit TRBD2. The CDR3 runs 17 residues. Germline V gene lookup returns CDR1 SGHDT and CDR2 YYEEEE. With 4 bases clipped from V and 4 bases from J, the junction kept 9 bases outside the gene matches. CDR3 sequence reads: CASSAPYGLAGYNEQFF. CDR3 DNA sequence: TGTGCCAGCAGCGCCCCATACGGACTAGCGGGATACAATGAGCAGTTCTTC. The whole variable domain, remainder taken from reference TRBV5-6 and TRBJ2-1, is DAGVTQSPTHLIKTRGQQVTLRCSPKSGHDTVSWYQQALGQGPQFIFQYYEEEERQRGNFPDRFSGHQFPNYSSELNVNALLLGDSALYLCASSAPYGLAGYNEQFFGPGTRLTVL.

This chain links TRBV7-2 with TRBJ1-4, with D unclear. V lost 5 bases and J 10 bases, leaving 11 bases between the germline ends. Germline V gene sequence: CDR1 SGHTA, CDR2 FQGNSA. This CDR3 comprises 12 residues. The CDR3 here is CASSQALGKLFF. Here the CDR3 DNA reads TGTGCCAGCAGCCAGGCCCTGGGAAAACTGTTTTTT.

The chain carries TRBV5-1 and TRBJ1-1; the match to TRBD1 covers 9 bases. The V and J ends lost 3 bases and 0 bases, in that order; junction bases with no gene match: 3. The CDR3 runs to 15 residues. Germline CDR1 is SGHRS and CDR2 is YFSETQ. The CDR3 loop is CASSWGTGLNTEAFF. The CDR3 DNA sequence: TGCGCCAGCAGCTGGGGGACAGGGTTGAACACTGAAGCTTTCTTT.

The chain joins TRBV2 to TRBJ2-1; 9 nucleotides match TRBD2. V gave up 8 bases and J gave up 3 bases; unmatched junction bases: 5. CDR3 length: 14 residues. Germline V gene sequence: CDR1 SNHLY, CDR2 FYNNEI. CDR3 loop: CASFRGGGYNEQFF. In DNA, the CDR3 is TGTGCCAGCTTCCGCGGGGGGGGCTACAATGAGCAGTTCTTC.

The rearrangement links TRBV18 to TRBJ2-3, with 7 positions matching TRBD2. J gave up 6 bases and V 6 bases, and 18 bases lay outside the gene matches. This CDR3 is built from 17 residues. Per germline, CDR1 KGHSH and CDR2 LQKENI. DNA for the CDR3: TGTGCCAGCTCCCCTGCACTGGGCGGGGGTCTGAGCGATACGCAGTATTTT. Translation gives CASSPALGGGLSDTQYF.

Notes on this clone: The sample carries other DNA sequences with the same CDR3. The chain carries TRBV5-4 and TRBJ1-4; D ambiguous. Per the germline V gene, CDR1 is SGHNT and CDR2 is YYREEE (reference sequence). This CDR3 is 14 amino acids long. V gave up 0 bases and J gave up 8 bases, with 11 bases separating them. Here the CDR3 DNA reads TGTGCCAGCAGCTTGGGGGGATTGGGGGAAAAACTGTTTTTT. Encoded protein: CASSLGGLGEKLFF.

The chain recombines TRBV5-4 with TRBJ1-1; D ambiguous. Trimming left V 3 bases short and J 5 bases short, with 14 bases between. CDR3 length: 14 residues. CDR1 and CDR2 (germline): SGHNT, YYREEE (reference sequence). This chain's CDR3 is CASSSDRWETEAFF. CDR3 DNA sequence: TGTGCCAGCAGCTCCGACCGGTGGGAGACTGAAGCTTTCTTT.

The chain has TRBV5-4 and TRBJ2-7; perhaps TRBD1 as D (5 bases). V was shortened by 1 base and J by 7 bases, with 12 bases between the two germline ends. CDR3 length: 13 residues. Germline-derived CDR1 and CDR2 are SGHNT and YYREEE (reference sequence). The CDR3 DNA is TGTGCCAGCAGCTTGTCCCAGGGAAAGGAGCAGTACTTC. Amino acid sequence: CASSLSQGKEQYF.

This sequence joins TRBV4-1 and TRBJ2-3; D unclear. The CDR3 has 16 amino acids. V shed 1 base and J shed 2 bases, with 13 bases lying between them. Germline V gene data show CDR1 as MGHRA and CDR2 as YSYEKL. The CDR3 region is CASSQAVGYITDTQYF. For the CDR3, the DNA is TGCGCCAGCAGCCAAGCCGTTGGCTATATCACAGATACGCAGTATTTT.